These 6 T cell receptor beta chains were all obtained from the same sample, sequenced in a study of blood T cell repertoires in COVID-19. Here immunoSEQ multiplex PCR was the method, and the copy in TCRdb shows in-frame clones only, minus some. Among 50,000 to 65,000 clones listed, about 86% were seen once. Sequencing used peripheral blood. All receptors come from a human donor in a cohort sampled during active COVID-19.

The chain uses TRBV9 and TRBJ2-5, with D possibly TRBD1 on 6 matching bases. The germline V gene encodes CDR1 SGDLS and CDR2 YYNGEE. CDR3 size: 14 residues. Trimming removed 4 bases at V and 1 base at J, with 11 bases between. CDR3 sequence reads: CASSTRTAQETQYF. In DNA form, the CDR3 reads TGTGCCAGCAGCACCCGGACAGCCCAAGAGACCCAGTACTTC.

This clone was seen a single time. The chain's CDR3 is CASSFLKPDTQYF. CDR3 sequence (DNA): TGCGCCAGCAGCTTCTTAAAGCCAGATACGCAGTATTTT. The chain combines TRBV5-1 with TRBJ2-3; D not resolved. The germline gives CDR1 SGHRS, CDR2 YFSETQ. This CDR3 comprises 13 residues. V lost 2 bases to trimming and J lost 4 bases, with 8 bases between them. The whole variable domain, remainder taken from reference TRBV5-1 and TRBJ2-3, is KAGVTQTPRYLIKTRGQQVTLSCSPISGHRSVSWYQQTPGQGLQFLFEYFSETQRNKGNFPGRFSGRQFSNSRSEMNVSTLELGDSALYLCASSFLKPDTQYFGPGTRLTVL.

The chain has TRBV7-9 and TRBJ2-5; 12 bases match TRBD2. J gave up 2 bases and V 6 bases, and 13 bases lay outside the gene matches. This CDR3 region has 18 residues. In germline, CDR1 is SEHNR, CDR2 FQNEAQ (reference sequence). The CDR3 region has the DNA TGTGCCAGCAGTCGCACCCCACCGGGACTAGCGGGTCAAGAGACCCAGTACTTC. It codes for CASSRTPPGLAGQETQYF.

The rearrangement links TRBV6-5 to TRBJ1-5; D is unclear. The CDR3 length is 13 residues. V dropped 6 bases and J dropped 4 bases, with 10 bases sitting between them. CDR1 and CDR2 (germline): MNHEY, SVGAGI. The CDR3 protein is CASSRAGNQPQHF. CDR3 sequence (DNA): TGTGCCAGCAGCCGGGCGGGAAATCAGCCCCAGCATTTT.

V is TRBV6-2 or TRBV6-3 and J is TRBJ2-3, with D possibly being TRBD2 (6 bases). CDR3 size: 16 residues. Trimming removed 5 bases from V and 3 bases from J, with 18 bases in between. CDR1 is MNHEY and CDR2 is SVGEGT in the germline V gene. The CDR3 loop reads CASSASGGYRTDTQYF. The CDR3 nucleotides read TGTGCCAGCAGTGCATCTGGGGGGTATAGGACAGATACGCAGTATTTT.

The V gene is TRBV9, the J gene TRBJ1-2, with 9 bases identical to TRBD1. The CDR3 covers 15 residues. Germline lookup yields CDR1 SGDLS and CDR2 YYNGEE. Trimming took 4 bases from V and 4 from J; bases not matched to a gene: 8. The DNA for the CDR3 is TGTGCCAGCAGCACTCGAACAGGGGGCGGCTATGGCTACACCTTC. Translation: CASSTRTGGGYGYTF.